The 31 T cell receptor beta chains below come from one sample, sequenced in a study of blood T cell repertoires in COVID-19. Data came from immunoSEQ multiplex PCR; TCRdb stores just in-frame clones and leaves some out. The sample records approximately 150,000 clones, 70% to 90% being singletons. What was sequenced was peripheral blood. The source of these receptors is a man aged 40-49 years with acute or convalescent COVID-19.

The chain couples TRBV6-5 to TRBJ1-6; 9 positions match TRBD1. CDR3 length equals 16 residues. Germline CDR1 reads MNHEY; CDR2 reads SVGAGI. After removal of 0 bases from V and 8 bases from J, the junction contained 5 bases not matched to a gene. This CDR3 reads CASSYSGTGNHSPLHF. The CDR3 nucleotides read TGTGCCAGCAGTTACTCTGGGACAGGGAATCATTCACCCCTCCACTTT.

The V and J genes are TRBV19 and TRBJ1-2; D not resolved. The CDR3 loop spans 13 amino acids. CDR1 and CDR2 from the germline V gene are LNHDA and SQIVND (reference sequence). V lost 4 bases and J lost 4, with 10 bases in between. CDR3 in amino acids: CASSTGGIYGYTF. The CDR3 DNA sequence: TGTGCCAGTAGTACCGGCGGCATCTATGGCTACACCTTC.

CDR3 bases: TGTGCCAGCAGCCTGCTGGAGGGGGCGCGAGGCTACACCTTC. Translating gives CASSLLEGARGYTF. The V call is TRBV5-4, the J call TRBJ1-2; 7 positions match TRBD1. Germline V gene data show CDR1 as SGHNT and CDR2 as YYREEE (reference sequence). V was clipped by 4 bases and J by 8 bases; unmatched bases: 11. The CDR3 consists of 14 residues.

The rearrangement links TRBV7-9 to TRBJ2-1; weak D call: TRBD2 (6 bases). The CDR3 is 11 residues long. Germline assignment: CDR1 SEHNR and CDR2 FQNEAQ (reference sequence). Trimming left V 11 bases short and J 5 bases short, with 10 bases between. The CDR3 here is CAGGVNNEQFF. The CDR3 nucleotides are TGTGCCGGCGGGGTAAACAATGAGCAGTTCTTC.

The chain is built from TRBV7-2 and TRBJ2-2; 8 bases are a match to TRBD1. Germline V gives CDR1 SGHTA, CDR2 FQGNSA. V was pared by 5 bases and J by 3 bases, with 5 bases of the junction left unmatched. This CDR3 spans 15 amino acids. CDR3: CASSRDRWYTGELFF. The CDR3 DNA reads TGTGCCAGCAGCCGGGACAGGTGGTACACCGGGGAGCTGTTTTTT. Using reference TRBV7-2 and TRBJ2-2 for the parts outside the CDR3, the full variable domain is GAGVSQSPSNKVTEKGKDVELRCDPISGHTALYWYRQSLGQGLEFLIYFQGNSAPDKSGLPSDRFSAERTGGSVSTLTIQRTQQEDSAVYLCASSRDRWYTGELFFGEGSRLTVL.

The chain recombines TRBV27 with TRBJ2-7; 10 bases agree with TRBD1. J was trimmed by 2 bases and V by 3 bases; bases with no gene match: 7. The CDR3 contains 16 residues. Germline values: CDR1 MNHEY, CDR2 SMNVEV (reference sequence). The CDR3 DNA reads as TGTGCCAGCAGTTTTTCTTTGGGGACAGGGGCCTACGAGCAGTACTTC. It specifies CASSFSLGTGAYEQYF.

The chain joins TRBV5-4 to TRBJ2-7; 9 nucleotides match TRBD2. Per the germline V gene, CDR1 is SGHNT and CDR2 is YYREEE (reference sequence). The CDR3 sequence is 15 residues long. Unmatched junction bases numbered 9, after V lost 3 bases and J lost 5 bases. This CDR3 reads CASSWASGGHNEQYF. CDR3 DNA sequence: TGTGCCAGCAGCTGGGCAAGCGGGGGGCATAACGAGCAGTACTTC. Full variable domain (remainder filled in from reference TRBV5-4 and TRBJ2-7): ETGVTQSPTHLIKTRGQQVTLRCSSQSGHNTVSWYQQALGQGPQFIFQYYREEENGRGNFPPRFSGLQFPNYSSELNVNALELDDSALYLCASSWASGGHNEQYFGPGTRLTVT.

The chain combines TRBV18 with TRBJ2-5; tentative D call: TRBD1 (6 bases). CDR3 length: 13 amino acids. The germline CDR1 and CDR2 sequences are KGHSH and LQKENI. Deletions cut 6 bases from V and 2 bases from J, with 10 bases between. The CDR3 DNA follows: TGTGCCAGCTCCCCGACAGGTCAAGAGACCCAGTACTTC. As protein: CASSPTGQETQYF.

The chain has TRBV5-4 and TRBJ1-1; D may be TRBD1 (5 bases). This CDR3 is built from 16 residues. The germline V gene has CDR1 SGHNT and CDR2 YYREEE (reference sequence). V was trimmed by 3 bases and J by 4 bases, leaving 19 bases between them. The CDR3 coding sequence is TGTGCCAGCAGCTGGGATAATGGACACCCAGGCACTGAAGCTTTCTTT. As protein: CASSWDNGHPGTEAFF.

The chain combines TRBV5-1 with TRBJ2-2; tentatively, D is TRBD2 (5 bases). The CDR3 runs to 13 residues. The germline V gene has CDR1 SGHRS and CDR2 YFSETQ. V dropped 2 bases and J dropped 5 bases, with 7 bases sitting between them. The CDR3 DNA reads as TGCGCCAGCAGCTTCGGAGGTACCGGGGAGCTGTTTTTT. Protein: CASSFGGTGELFF.

The CDR3 DNA follows: TGTGCCAGCAGCTTATTTAGGGGAAACTATGGCTACACCTTC. Protein product: CASSLFRGNYGYTF. The genes are TRBV5-8 and TRBJ1-2; the D gene is possibly TRBD1 (5 bases). The CDR3 sequence is 14 residues long. Germline V gene data show CDR1 as SGHTS and CDR2 as YDEGEE. The V gene lost 2 bases and the J gene lost 2 bases, with 10 bases spanning the gap.

The rearrangement links TRBV7-9 to TRBJ2-7; D is undetermined. This CDR3 region has 11 residues. Trimming stripped 4 bases from V and 5 bases from J, with 6 bases between. Germline CDR1 reads SEHNR; CDR2 reads FQNEAQ (reference sequence). The CDR3 protein is CASSYRDEQYF. The CDR3 DNA reads as TGTGCCAGCAGCTATCGGGACGAGCAGTACTTC.

This chain connects TRBV7-2 to TRBJ2-1; possibly TRBD2 for D (6 bases). The V end was cut by 1 base, the J end by 10 bases, with 14 bases between. The CDR3 runs 14 residues. Per the germline V gene, CDR1 is SGHTA and CDR2 is FQGNSA. This chain's CDR3 is CASSLGGSAGEQFF. CDR3 DNA: TGTGCCAGCAGCTTAGGGGGATCTGCGGGGGAGCAGTTCTTC.

V gene TRBV9 combines with J gene TRBJ1-2, with D possibly being TRBD1 (6 bases). V was clipped by 3 bases and J by 6 bases, with 15 bases between them. The CDR3 spans 14 residues. The germline V gene has CDR1 SGDLS and CDR2 YYNGEE. The CDR3 loop is CASSAAGGGDGYTF. CDR3 coding DNA: TGTGCCAGCAGCGCGGCGGGGGGCGGGGATGGCTACACCTTC.

The chain combines TRBV18 with TRBJ1-2; D might be TRBD1 (6 bases). CDR3 size: 14 residues. Trimming left V 4 bases short and J 2 bases short, with 11 bases between. The germline CDR1 and CDR2 sequences are KGHSH and LQKENI. The CDR3 sequence is CASSRSQGNYGYTF. In DNA, the CDR3 is TGTGCCAGCTCACGATCCCAGGGGAACTATGGCTACACCTTC.

This chain uses TRBV4-3 with TRBJ2-3; D possibly corresponds to TRBD2 (6 bases). V was trimmed by 0 bases and J by 0 bases, leaving 13 bases between them. Germline V CDR1 and CDR2: LGHNA, YSLEER. The CDR3 is made up of 17 amino acids. The DNA of the CDR3 is TGCGCCAGCAGCCAAGATGGGCGGGGCTTTAGCACAGATACGCAGTATTTT. It is translated as CASSQDGRGFSTDTQYF.

This chain links TRBV6-2 or TRBV6-3 with TRBJ2-2; 8 nucleotides match TRBD2. The trim removed 2 bases at V and 6 bases at J, leaving 5 bases unmatched. The CDR3 extends over 15 amino acids. CDR1 is MNHEY, CDR2 SVGEGT, per germline. The CDR3 bases are TGTGCCAGCAGTTACACGTCGGGGGGGGCCGGGGAGCTGTTTTTT. Amino acids: CASSYTSGGAGELFF.

The chain links TRBV19 to TRBJ1-1, with D maybe TRBD1 (5 bases). Germline CDR1 LNHDA, CDR2 SQIVND (reference sequence). The V end lost 3 bases, the J end lost 1 base, and 12 bases lay between the germline ends. This CDR3 region has 15 residues. CDR3 amino acids: CASSISWTPNTEAFF. The CDR3 region has the DNA TGTGCCAGTAGTATTTCTTGGACACCGAACACTGAAGCTTTCTTT.

The chain links TRBV15 to TRBJ2-2; TRBD1 aligns across 8 bases. The V gene end was trimmed by 4 bases and the J gene end by 3 bases; junction bases not matched to a gene: 4. Germline values: CDR1 LNHNV, CDR2 YYDKDF (reference sequence). This CDR3 has 15 residues. CDR3 nucleotides: TGTGCCACCAGCAAGACAGGGGCTTACACCGGGGAGCTGTTTTTT. Protein: CATSKTGAYTGELFF.

The chain has TRBV19 and TRBJ2-1, with TRBD2 matching over 10 bases. In germline, CDR1 is LNHDA, CDR2 SQIVND (reference sequence). The CDR3 extends over 17 amino acids. Germline trimming cut 3 bases from V and 0 bases from J; bases unmatched to any gene: 5. The chain's CDR3 is CASSMASGGRSYNEQFF. The CDR3 DNA sequence: TGTGCCAGTAGTATGGCTAGCGGGGGTCGCTCCTACAATGAGCAGTTCTTC.

V is TRBV30 and J is TRBJ1-2; the D gene is possibly TRBD1 (6 bases). V shed 5 bases and J shed 4 bases, with 20 bases lying between them. Germline V lookup: CDR1 GTSNPN, CDR2 SVGIG (reference sequence). The CDR3 extends over 15 amino acids. CDR3 coding DNA: TGTGCCTGGTCGACCGCCGGGGGGCGAAGCTATGGCTACACCTTC. Translating it yields CAWSTAGGRSYGYTF.

The chain is built from TRBV5-4 and TRBJ1-3; a possible D gene is TRBD1 (6 bases). Germline lookup yields CDR1 SGHNT and CDR2 YYREEE (reference sequence). CDR3 length equals 17 residues. Trimming shortened V by 1 base and J by 4 bases, and 18 bases separated the two germline ends. The CDR3 here is CASSLRIGTSKGNTIYF. The CDR3 DNA is TGTGCCAGCAGCTTGAGGATTGGGACAAGTAAGGGAAACACCATATATTTT.

The CDR3 DNA follows: TGTGCCACCAGTGATTCGACCTTAGCGGGGTCGAACACCGGGGAGCTGTTTTTT. Its translation: CATSDSTLAGSNTGELFF. The rearrangement joins TRBV24-1 to TRBJ2-2; 8 nucleotides line up with TRBD2. Losses at the gene ends were 2 bases for V and 0 bases for J; bases not matched to a gene: 7. This CDR3 spans 18 amino acids. Germline V gives CDR1 KGHDR, CDR2 SFDVKD.

The chain carries TRBV27 and TRBJ1-2, with a possible D match to TRBD1 (6 bases). Trimming removed 6 bases at V and 7 bases at J, with 15 bases between. CDR3 length equals 13 residues. Germline V gene data show CDR1 as MNHEY and CDR2 as SMNVEV (reference sequence). CDR3 residues: CASRPTGLFGYTF. As DNA, the CDR3 is TGTGCCAGCAGACCTACAGGGCTTTTTGGCTACACCTTC.

The chain recombines TRBV5-4 with TRBJ1-1; D remains ambiguous. V was clipped by 0 bases and J by 1 base, with 4 bases between them. Per germline, CDR1 SGHNT and CDR2 YYREEE (reference sequence). This CDR3 is 13 amino acids long. CDR3 residues: CASSLAQNTEAFF. The CDR3 DNA is TGTGCCAGCAGCTTGGCACAGAACACTGAAGCTTTCTTT.

This CDR3 reads CASSLARGGGEKLFF. The CDR3 coding sequence is TGTGCCAGCAGTTTAGCCAGGGGTGGTGGTGAAAAACTGTTTTTT. The rearrangement links TRBV28 to TRBJ1-4; TRBD1 might be the D (6 bases). CDR1 and CDR2 from the germline V gene are MDHEN and SYDVKM. The length of the CDR3 is 15 residues. Trimming took 2 bases from V and 7 from J, leaving 14 bases between them.

In this sample, this clone turned up once. The chain carries TRBV4-1 and TRBJ1-5; 11 nucleotides agree with TRBD1. Germline values: CDR1 MGHRA, CDR2 YSYEKL. The trim removed 3 bases at V and 7 bases at J, leaving 5 bases unmatched. The length of the CDR3 is 15 residues. The CDR3 nucleotides read TGCGCCAGCAGCCACAGGACAGGGGGCAGACAGCCCCAGCATTTT. Encoded protein: CASSHRTGGRQPQHF.

For the CDR3, the DNA is TGTGCCAGCAGCTTGAGCTCGCAGGTTTTCGGCACTGAAGCTTTCTTT. Translating gives CASSLSSQVFGTEAFF. The chain has TRBV7-9 and TRBJ1-1, with D unclear. The germline V gene encodes CDR1 SEHNR and CDR2 FQNEAQ (reference sequence). The germline V and J ends were trimmed by 3 bases and 4 bases, with 18 bases remaining between them. This CDR3 region has 16 residues.

V gene TRBV4-3 combines with J gene TRBJ2-1; tentative D call: TRBD1 (6 bases). The CDR3 sequence is 14 residues long. Trimming took off 1 base at V and 8 bases at J, with 12 bases between the two ends. CDR1 LGHNA and CDR2 YSLEER come from the germline V gene. The DNA for the CDR3 is TGCGCCAGCAGCCAAGGACAGGCTTATGATGAGCAGTTCTTC. Protein sequence: CASSQGQAYDEQFF.

The chain has TRBV7-3 and TRBJ1-6; 11 bases match TRBD1. The CDR3 is made up of 18 amino acids. The junction had 13 bases not matched to a gene; V was cut back by 2 bases and J by 10 bases. Per germline, CDR1 SGHTA and CDR2 FQGTGA. The DNA of the CDR3 is TGTGCCAGCAGCTTACGGACAGGGGGCGGTCATAATTGGTCACCCCTCCACTTT. Protein product: CASSLRTGGGHNWSPLHF. The whole variable domain, remainder taken from reference TRBV7-3 and TRBJ1-6, is GAGVSQTPSNKVTEKGKYVELRCDPISGHTALYWYRQSLGQGPEFLIYFQGTGAADDSGLPNDRFFAVRPEGSVSTLKIQRTERGDSAVYLCASSLRTGGGHNWSPLHFGNGTRLTVT.

This chain connects TRBV11-3 to TRBJ1-1; no clear D. The CDR3 runs to 13 residues. Deletions cut 8 bases from V and 4 bases from J, with 14 bases between. Germline CDR1 and CDR2: SGHNT and YENEEA. DNA for the CDR3: TGTGCCAGCTCCCTCTCGGCGGGCACTGAAGCTTTCTTT. This translates into CASSLSAGTEAFF.